The clone carrying this T cell receptor beta chain came up many times. Its antigen is as yet unknown. MiXCR, applied by TCRdb to the reads, yields one record per CDR3 protein. The sample shows around 110,000 distinct CDR3 sequences, about 9.4% of them seen only once. Per the germline V gene, CDR1 is SGHAT and CDR2 is FQNNGV. The CDR3 loop spans 18 amino acids. J lost 4 bases, V lost 7 bases, and 13 bases had no gene match. This record belongs to a study of T cell repertoires in cytomegalovirus infection. Study-wide background: Indications of both CMV infection and matching HLA type were provided by public TCR beta signatures. Study outcomes and limitations: HLA-C-restricted TCR beta clonotypes specific for CMV led the ex vivo response. Cumulative frequency of public TCR beta families picked out carriers of CMV plus the relevant HLA.

Sequenced: PBMCs, sequenced either directly or after in vitro stimulation (not recorded which). The receptor's source is a human donor in good health (CMV status not recorded). Some clones in this sample may be carry-over from other donors' samples. The V gene is TRBV11-2, the J gene TRBJ2-1, with 13 bases fitting TRBD2. CDR3: CASTLVGTSGAYYNEQFF. The CDR3 DNA is TGTGCCAGCACCCTAGTTGGGACTAGCGGGGCCTATTACAATGAGCAGTTCTTC.